These 32 T cell receptor beta chains were sequenced from one sample in a study of blood T cell repertoires in COVID-19. Repertoires were generated with immunoSEQ multiplex PCR, while TCRdb's copy carries only in-frame clones and drops some. The table has fewer than 250,000 clones, 84% seen once. The sequencing input was peripheral blood. These receptors were collected from a man in his forties or fifties with acute or convalescent COVID-19.

This chain joins TRBV7-9 and TRBJ2-5; 8 nucleotides agree with TRBD1. The ends lost 5 bases at V and 4 bases at J; junction bases unmatched: 3. The length of the CDR3 is 13 residues. The V gene's germline CDR1 is SEHNR and CDR2 FQNEAQ (reference sequence). CDR3 residues: CASSDGQGETQYF. Here the CDR3 DNA reads TGTGCCAGCAGCGACGGACAGGGAGAGACCCAGTACTTC.

This clone appeared a few times. This rearrangement joins TRBV5-4 to TRBJ2-3, with 14 positions matching TRBD2. Germline assignment: CDR1 SGHNT and CDR2 YYREEE (reference sequence). This CDR3 is built from 15 residues. The V and J ends lost 3 bases and 6 bases, in that order; junction bases with no gene match: 3. CDR3 loop: CASSSGTSGGDTQYF. The CDR3 DNA is TGTGCCAGCAGCTCCGGGACTAGCGGGGGTGATACGCAGTATTTT.

The count of this clone is one. The chain recombines TRBV6-5 with TRBJ2-2; TRBD2 aligns across 10 bases. CDR1 and CDR2 (germline): MNHEY, SVGAGI. Trimming at V came to 2 bases and at J to 9 bases, leaving 9 bases not matched to a gene. This CDR3 region has 16 residues. The CDR3: CASSYKAGGQARELFF. The CDR3 bases are TGTGCCAGCAGTTACAAAGCGGGGGGGCAGGCGCGGGAGCTGTTTTTT.

The chain carries TRBV2 and TRBJ2-7, with a weak D call TRBD1 (6 bases). CDR3 length: 15 amino acids. With 3 bases removed from V and 1 base from J, the gap between germline ends came to 13 bases. Germline loops: CDR1 SNHLY, CDR2 FYNNEI. The CDR3 reads CASSEAGAPSYEQYF. The CDR3 bases are TGTGCCAGCAGTGAGGCAGGGGCCCCTTCCTACGAGCAGTACTTC.

V is TRBV21-1 and J is TRBJ2-7; the table's D call TRBD1 went unverified against the DNA. TRBV21-1 is a pseudogene. The CDR3 is 14 amino acids. The CDR3 reads CASPASNRVHEQYF. The DNA of the CDR3 is TGTGCCAGCCCGGCGAGCAACAGGGTCCACGAGCAGTACTTC.

CDR3 amino acids: CSVADTEAFF. CDR3 nucleotide sequence: TGCAGCGTCGCGGACACTGAAGCTTTCTTT. This chain connects TRBV29-1 to TRBJ1-1; D is unresolved. The V end was cut by 6 bases, the J end by 3 bases, with 5 bases between. This CDR3 comprises 10 residues. CDR1 is SQVTM, CDR2 ANQGSEA, per germline.

This chain links TRBV12-3 or TRBV12-4 with TRBJ1-2; TRBD1 is a possible D gene (6 bases). The CDR3 contains 13 residues. The V end was cut by 5 bases, the J end by 2 bases, with 9 bases between. The CDR3 sequence: CASSPDSNYGYTF. The CDR3, as DNA: TGTGCCAGCAGTCCGGACAGCAACTATGGCTACACCTTC.

The J gene is TRBJ2-1, the V gene TRBV30; maybe TRBD2 (6 bases). The CDR3 has 14 amino acids. The V end lost 3 bases, the J end lost 7 bases, and 16 bases lay between the germline ends. Germline lookup yields CDR1 GTSNPN and CDR2 SVGIG (reference sequence). The CDR3: CAWRPRGNRNEQFF. CDR3 coding DNA: TGTGCCTGGAGGCCCCGGGGGAACCGGAATGAGCAGTTCTTC.

The rearrangement links TRBV6-5 to TRBJ2-5; TRBD1 matches at 7 bases. The V segment lost 5 bases and the J segment 5 bases; nucleotides outside the gene matches: 2. The germline V gene encodes CDR1 MNHEY and CDR2 SVGAGI. CDR3 length: 12 residues. CDR3 protein: CASSQGEETQYF. For the CDR3, the DNA is TGTGCCAGCAGTCAGGGGGAGGAGACCCAGTACTTC.

The chain couples TRBV14 to TRBJ2-2; D gene ambiguous. Trimming took off 2 bases at V and 7 bases at J, with 11 bases between the two ends. CDR1 and CDR2 (germline): SGHDN, FVKESK. The CDR3 length is 14 residues. CDR3 in amino acids: CASSQISLYGELFF. Written as DNA, the CDR3 is TGTGCCAGCAGCCAAATCTCCCTTTACGGGGAGCTGTTTTTT.

The CDR3 DNA reads TGTGCCAGCAGCCCCGGACAGGTTTATGGCTACACCTTC. Translating gives CASSPGQVYGYTF. This rearrangement joins TRBV5-6 to TRBJ1-2; 7 bases match TRBD1. V dropped 4 bases and J dropped 5; count of bases not matched to a gene: 5. The CDR3 is 13 residues long. CDR1 is SGHDT, CDR2 YYEEEE, per germline.

The DNA of the CDR3 is TGTGCCAGTACCACGACAGGGGGCCCTACCTATGGCTACACCTTC. Encoded protein: CASTTTGGPTYGYTF. The V call is TRBV19, the J call TRBJ1-2; TRBD1 agrees at 10 bases. Trimming removed 7 bases from V and 4 bases from J; junction bases left unmatched: 9. There are 15 residues in the CDR3. Germline lookup yields CDR1 LNHDA and CDR2 SQIVND (reference sequence). Using reference TRBV19 and TRBJ1-2 for the parts outside the CDR3, the full variable domain is DGGITQSPKYLFRKEGQNVTLSCEQNLNHDAMYWYRQDPGQGLRLIYYSQIVNDFQKGDIAEGYSVSREKKESFPLTVTSAQKNPTAFYLCASTTTGGPTYGYTFGSGTRLTVV.

This chain connects TRBV4-1 to TRBJ1-1; D might be TRBD1 (5 bases). The CDR3 contains 13 residues. Trimming removed 1 base from V and 6 bases from J, with 9 bases in between. Germline V gives CDR1 MGHRA, CDR2 YSYEKL. CDR3 coding DNA: TGCGCCAGCAGCCAAGGTGGGGCAGCTGAAGCTTTCTTT. Amino acid sequence: CASSQGGAAEAFF.

The chain joins TRBV6-5 to TRBJ2-7; 9 bases are a match to TRBD1. The CDR3 is 14 amino acids. The ends lost 7 bases at V and 4 bases at J; junction bases unmatched: 8. Per germline, CDR1 MNHEY and CDR2 SVGAGI. CDR3: CASTSGQGMYEQYF. The DNA of the CDR3 is TGTGCCAGCACCAGCGGACAGGGGATGTACGAGCAGTACTTC.

This clone has just a few counts. The rearrangement uses TRBV5-8 and TRBJ2-7; the D is unclear. V was cut by 10 bases and J by 2 bases, with 10 bases left in between. Germline CDR1 SGHTS, CDR2 YDEGEE. This CDR3 is 11 amino acids long. The CDR3 protein is CAGNVAYEQYF. The CDR3 coding sequence is TGTGCCGGTAACGTAGCCTACGAGCAGTACTTC.

This clone was seen more than once but under ten times. J is TRBJ1-5 and V is TRBV19; D call uncertain. V dropped 4 bases and J dropped 4 bases, with 11 bases sitting between them. This CDR3 spans 14 amino acids. The V gene's germline CDR1 is LNHDA and CDR2 SQIVND (reference sequence). Written as DNA, the CDR3 is TGTGCCAGTAGTACGGAGGACGGGAATCAGCCCCAGCATTTT. The encoded protein is CASSTEDGNQPQHF.

V is TRBV6-5 and J is TRBJ1-2; 9 bases are shared with TRBD1. The CDR3 runs to 16 residues. Germline V gene lookup returns CDR1 MNHEY and CDR2 SVGAGI. The V gene end was trimmed by 0 bases and the J gene end by 8 bases; junction bases not matched to a gene: 10. The CDR3 loop is CASSYSYRDREGGYTF. DNA for the CDR3: TGTGCCAGCAGTTACTCGTACCGGGACAGGGAAGGGGGCTACACCTTC.

The chain couples TRBV6-5 to TRBJ1-5; TRBD1 matches 11 bases. V gave up 8 bases and J gave up 1 base; unmatched junction bases: 4. Germline V CDR1 and CDR2: MNHEY, SVGAGI. The CDR3 is 15 residues long. The CDR3 loop reads CASGQGAASNQPQHF. The CDR3 region has the DNA TGTGCCAGCGGACAGGGGGCCGCCAGCAATCAGCCCCAGCATTTT.

V usage is TRBV12-3 or TRBV12-4 and J usage is TRBJ1-2, with 8 bases aligning to TRBD1. With V trimmed by 6 bases and J by 13 bases, 10 bases remained unmatched. This CDR3 spans 12 amino acids. For the CDR3, the DNA is TGTGCCAGCAGCCTCGGACAGGGCCTAGTCACCTTC. Protein sequence: CASSLGQGLVTF.

The rearrangement uses TRBV5-1 and TRBJ2-7, with 15 bases fitting TRBD2. CDR1 is SGHRS, CDR2 YFSETQ, per germline. The CDR3 is 18 amino acids. The J segment lost 5 bases and the V segment lost 7 bases, leaving 16 bases of the junction unmatched. CDR3 bases: TGCGCCAGCCGCCCTGGACTAGCGGGAGGGCTGAAGAGGGACGAGCAGTACTTC. This codes for CASRPGLAGGLKRDEQYF.

The chain has TRBV20-1 and TRBJ2-3; D is undetermined. The V and J ends lost 3 bases and 2 bases respectively, with 9 bases between them. The CDR3 sequence is 13 residues long. Germline V lookup: CDR1 DFQATT, CDR2 SNEGSKA (reference sequence). The CDR3 reads CSASRLYTDTQYF. CDR3 in DNA: TGCAGTGCTAGTCGTCTCTACACAGATACGCAGTATTTT.

The rearrangement links TRBV9 to TRBJ2-1, with TRBD2 matching over 7 bases. CDR1 is SGDLS, CDR2 YYNGEE, per germline. J gave up 9 bases and V 0 bases, and 12 bases lay outside the gene matches. There are 16 residues in the CDR3. CDR3 sequence reads: CASSVASSGRPGEQFF. DNA of the CDR3: TGTGCCAGCAGCGTAGCATCTAGCGGCCGGCCTGGTGAGCAGTTCTTC.

The chain carries TRBV3-1 (or the pseudogene TRBV3-2) and TRBJ1-1, with 8 bases matching TRBD1. The V and J ends lost 6 bases and 11 bases, in that order; junction bases with no gene match: 14. There are 14 residues in the CDR3. The germline V gene has CDR1 LGHDT and CDR2 YNNKEL (reference sequence). The CDR3 coding sequence is TGTGCCAGCAGATTCGGACAGGGCAAAGCTAGGGCTTTCTTT. Its protein product is CASRFGQGKARAFF.

The chain couples TRBV24-1 to TRBJ1-4; possibly TRBD1 for D (6 bases). Deletions cut 10 bases from V and 5 bases from J, with 10 bases between. This CDR3 comprises 12 residues. Germline CDR1 reads KGHDR; CDR2 reads SFDVKD. The CDR3 loop reads CATSRGNEKLFF. The CDR3 nucleotides read TGTGCCACAAGCAGGGGAAATGAAAAACTGTTTTTT.

This clone was picked up one time. The chain uses TRBV7-9 and TRBJ1-1; the D is unclear. Trimming took 5 bases from V and 10 from J, leaving 11 bases between them. Looked up from germline, CDR1 is SEHNR and CDR2 is FQNEAQ (reference sequence). The CDR3 is 11 amino acids. CDR3 amino acids: CASSPGRGAFF. CDR3 nucleotides: TGTGCCAGCAGCCCTGGACGGGGAGCTTTCTTT.

V usage is TRBV5-1 and J usage is TRBJ1-1; TRBD1 aligns across 9 bases. Germline V gives CDR1 SGHRS, CDR2 YFSETQ. The CDR3 runs to 15 residues. Trimming removed 2 bases from V and 4 bases from J; junction bases left unmatched: 6. CDR3 sequence reads: CASSFSGTGSTEAFF. CDR3 DNA sequence: TGCGCCAGCAGCTTCTCCGGGACAGGGAGCACTGAAGCTTTCTTT.

V and J are TRBV10-3 and TRBJ2-1, with TRBD2 matching over 10 bases. The CDR3 runs to 16 residues. Germline-derived CDR1 and CDR2 are ENHRY and SYGVKD. V shed 6 bases, J shed 4 bases, and the junction held 9 bases outside the gene matches. The CDR3 reads CAIREGLALIYNEQFF. The DNA of the CDR3 is TGTGCCATCAGGGAGGGACTAGCGTTGATTTACAATGAGCAGTTCTTC.

This chain links TRBV28 with TRBJ2-1; 7 bases line up with TRBD2. The CDR3 loop spans 14 amino acids. Germline V gene lookup returns CDR1 MDHEN and CDR2 SYDVKM. Trimming took 4 bases from V and 4 from J; bases not matched to a gene: 4. The CDR3 loop reads CASSSGGDYNEQFF. The CDR3 DNA reads as TGTGCCAGCAGTTCGGGGGGAGATTACAATGAGCAGTTCTTC.

The chain is built from TRBV2 and TRBJ1-1; D not certain. V was cut by 3 bases and J by 0 bases, with 11 bases left in between. Germline CDR1 SNHLY, CDR2 FYNNEI. The CDR3 contains 15 residues. The CDR3 DNA sequence: TGTGCCAGCAGTGACCCCCGATACATGAACACTGAAGCTTTCTTT. Its translation is CASSDPRYMNTEAFF.

CDR3 DNA: TGCGCCAGCAGCCGCACTAGCGGGAGGGCCGTAGATGAGCAGTTCTTC. Encoded protein: CASSRTSGRAVDEQFF. This chain links TRBV4-1 with TRBJ2-1, with 13 bases that match TRBD2. Germline lookup yields CDR1 MGHRA and CDR2 YSYEKL. V lost 4 bases to trimming and J lost 8 bases; unmatched junction nucleotides: 8. The CDR3 is 16 residues long.

The J gene is TRBJ1-2, the V gene TRBV6-5; a weak D match, TRBD1 (5 bases). This CDR3 is built from 12 residues. The germline V gene encodes CDR1 MNHEY and CDR2 SVGAGI. Trimming took off 11 bases at V and 3 bases at J, with 13 bases between the two ends. CDR3 nucleotide sequence: TGTGCCGCGGGGCAGGCGGACTATGGCTACACCTTC. Encoded protein: CAAGQADYGYTF.

The rearrangement links TRBV7-3 to TRBJ2-5; 7 bases align to TRBD1. The germline gives CDR1 SGHTA, CDR2 FQGTGA. V shed 6 bases, J shed 4 bases, and the junction held 11 bases outside the gene matches. CDR3 length: 15 amino acids. The CDR3 loop is CASSPSGQGVETQYF. The CDR3 nucleotides read TGTGCCAGCAGTCCCTCGGGGCAGGGGGTAGAGACCCAGTACTTC. The full variable domain, with the rest looked up from reference TRBV7-3 and TRBJ2-5, is GAGVSQTPSNKVTEKGKYVELRCDPISGHTALYWYRQSLGQGPEFLIYFQGTGAADDSGLPNDRFFAVRPEGSVSTLKIQRTERGDSAVYLCASSPSGQGVETQYFGPGTRLLVL.